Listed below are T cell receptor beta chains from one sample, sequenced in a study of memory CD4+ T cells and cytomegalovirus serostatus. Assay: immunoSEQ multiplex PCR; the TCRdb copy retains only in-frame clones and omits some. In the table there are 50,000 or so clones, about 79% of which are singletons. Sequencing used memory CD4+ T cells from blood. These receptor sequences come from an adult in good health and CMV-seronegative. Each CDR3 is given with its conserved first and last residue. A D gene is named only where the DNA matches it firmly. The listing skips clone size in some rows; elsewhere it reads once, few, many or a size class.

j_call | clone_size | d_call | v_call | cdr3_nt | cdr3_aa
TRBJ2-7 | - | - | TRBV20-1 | TGCAGTGCTAGAGCAGGACCCGAGCAGTACTTC | CSARAGPEQYF
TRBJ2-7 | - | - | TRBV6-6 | TGTGCCAGCAGTCCCGGGGGCTACGAGCAGTACTTC | CASSPGGYEQYF
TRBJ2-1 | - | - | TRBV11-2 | TGTGCCAGCAGTTCGCGGGACTCCCGGTGGAGCGAGCAGTTCTTC | CASSSRDSRWSEQFF
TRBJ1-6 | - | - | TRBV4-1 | TGCGCCAGCAGCCCCGCCAGTGTCAGGGGAAATTCACCCCTCCACTTT | CASSPASVRGNSPLHF
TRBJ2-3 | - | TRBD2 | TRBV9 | TGTGCCAGCAGCGTAGGGAGCGGGGGTACAGATACGCAGTATTTT | CASSVGSGGTDTQYF
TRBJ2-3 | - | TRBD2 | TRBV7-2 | TGTGCCAGCAGCACAGGGACTAGCGGGGGCACAGATACGCAGTATTTT | CASSTGTSGGTDTQYF
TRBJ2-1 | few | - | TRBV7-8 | TGTGCCAGCAGCTTAGCGCGATACAATGAGCAGTTCTTC | CASSLARYNEQFF
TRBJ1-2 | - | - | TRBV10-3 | TGTGCCATCAGCGAGAGAGAAGGCTATGGCTACACCTTC | CAISEREGYGYTF
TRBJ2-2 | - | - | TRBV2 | TGTGCCAGCAACTGGCAGCCGAACACCGGGGAGCTGTTTTTT | CASNWQPNTGELFF
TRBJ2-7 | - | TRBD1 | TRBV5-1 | TGCGCCAGCAGCTCAGGACAGGGAAACTCCTACGAGCAGTACTTC | CASSSGQGNSYEQYF
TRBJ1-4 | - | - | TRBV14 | TGTGCCAGCAGCCAAGCCGGCGGGTCTGGTGAAAAACTGTTTTTT | CASSQAGGSGEKLFF
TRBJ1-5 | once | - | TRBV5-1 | TGCGCCAGCAGCTTGGAGGGGGTCAGTGAACAGCATTTT | CASSLEGVSEQHF
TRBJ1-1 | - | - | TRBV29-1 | TGCAGCGTGGGGGACCTGAACACTGAAGCTTTCTTT | CSVGDLNTEAFF
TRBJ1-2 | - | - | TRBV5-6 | TGTGCCAGCAGCTTGAGGGACTATGGCTACACCTTC | CASSLRDYGYTF
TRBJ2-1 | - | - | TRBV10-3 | TGTGCCATCAGTGTGCAGGGAGGTAGGAATGAGCAGTTCTTC | CAISVQGGRNEQFF
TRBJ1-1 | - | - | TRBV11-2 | TGTGCCAGCAGCGTCTTCAAGAACACTGAAGCTTTCTTT | CASSVFKNTEAFF
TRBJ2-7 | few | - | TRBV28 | TGTGCCAGCAGTAGTCCGGGGACGACCTACGAGCAGTACTTC | CASSSPGTTYEQYF
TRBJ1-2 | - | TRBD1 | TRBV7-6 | TGTGCCAGCAGCGAACAGGGGGTTAACTATGGCTACACCTTC | CASSEQGVNYGYTF
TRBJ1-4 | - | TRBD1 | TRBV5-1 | TGCGCCAGCAGCTTGGCAGGGGGTGGTGAAAAACTGTTTTTT | CASSLAGGGEKLFF
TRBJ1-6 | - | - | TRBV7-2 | TGTGCCAGCAGCTCGCGCGGTGATTCACCCCTCCACTTT | CASSSRGDSPLHF
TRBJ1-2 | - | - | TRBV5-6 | TGTGCCAGCAGAAAACTGGGGATCGGCTATGGCTACACCTTC | CASRKLGIGYGYTF
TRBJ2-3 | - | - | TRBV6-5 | TGTGCCAGCACCCCGGCAGATACGCAGTATTTT | CASTPADTQYF
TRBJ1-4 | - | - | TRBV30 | TGTGCAGTGGGCCCTAATGAAAAACTGTTTTTT | CAVGPNEKLFF
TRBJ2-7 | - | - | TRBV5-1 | TGCGCCGGTGCGGGGACCTACGAGCAGTACTTC | CAGAGTYEQYF
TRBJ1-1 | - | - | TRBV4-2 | TGTGCCAGCAGCCAAGAATTAGGGTCGGGGAACACTGAAGCTTTCTTT | CASSQELGSGNTEAFF
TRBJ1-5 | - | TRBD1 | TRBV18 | TGTGCCAGCTCACAGGGGGCTGGGAGCAATCAGCCCCAGCATTTT | CASSQGAGSNQPQHF
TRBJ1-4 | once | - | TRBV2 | TGTGCCAGCAGAAGGACAGATGGAGAAAAACTGTTTTTT | CASRRTDGEKLFF
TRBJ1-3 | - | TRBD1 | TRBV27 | TGTGCCAGCAGTTCGACAGGGTACTCTGGAAACACCATATATTTT | CASSSTGYSGNTIYF
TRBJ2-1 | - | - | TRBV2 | TGTGCCAGCGAGGGAGGATACAATGAGCAGTTCTTC | CASEGGYNEQFF
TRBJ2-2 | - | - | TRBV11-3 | TGTGCCAGCAGCACCTCGGCGGGCAGACACACCGGGGAGCTGTTTTTT | CASSTSAGRHTGELFF
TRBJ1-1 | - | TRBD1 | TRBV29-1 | TGCAGCGTCGGAAGGGTTCCGGGACAGGGGAACACTGAAGCTTTCTTT | CSVGRVPGQGNTEAFF
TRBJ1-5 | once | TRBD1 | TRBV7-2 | TGTGCCAGCAGCTTCACAGGGGGCCTCGGTCAGCCCCAGCATTTT | CASSFTGGLGQPQHF
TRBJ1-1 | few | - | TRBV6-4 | TGTGCCAGCAGTGACCAGCCGAACACTGAAGCTTTCTTT | CASSDQPNTEAFF
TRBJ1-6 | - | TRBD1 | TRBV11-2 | TGTGCCAGCAGATCGACAGGGGCAAATTCACCCCTCCACTTT | CASRSTGANSPLHF
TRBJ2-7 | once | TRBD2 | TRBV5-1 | TGCGCCAGCCGACGACTAGCGGGGGCGGAATACGAGCAGTACTTC | CASRRLAGAEYEQYF
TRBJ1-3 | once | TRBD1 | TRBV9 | TGTGCCAGCAGCGTAGCGTCAGGGGGTAGAAACACCATATATTTT | CASSVASGGRNTIYF
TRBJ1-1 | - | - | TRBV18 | TGTGCCAGCTCACCATTCGGGCCTCCCAACACTGAAGCTTTCTTT | CASSPFGPPNTEAFF
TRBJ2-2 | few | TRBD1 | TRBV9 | TGTGCCAGCAGCCCCCGGGACAGGGGCGGCGGGGAGCTGTTTTTT | CASSPRDRGGGELFF
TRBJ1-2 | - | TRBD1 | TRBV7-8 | TGTGCCAGCAGCTTAGCGTCATACAGGGGGCAACATGGCTACACCTTC | CASSLASYRGQHGYTF
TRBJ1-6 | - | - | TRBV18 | TGTGCCAGCTCACTCTCAGATAATTCACCCCTCCACTTT | CASSLSDNSPLHF
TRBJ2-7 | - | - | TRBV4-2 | TGTGCCAGCAGCGGGGGAGCCGTGAGGGAGCAGTACTTC | CASSGGAVREQYF
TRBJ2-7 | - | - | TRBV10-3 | TGTGCCATCAGTGATGGCCAAAGGAGACAGTACTTC | CAISDGQRRQYF
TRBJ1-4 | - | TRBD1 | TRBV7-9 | TGTGCCAGCAGCCCCGGCCCCAGGGGGGGTGATGAAAAACTGTTTTTT | CASSPGPRGGDEKLFF
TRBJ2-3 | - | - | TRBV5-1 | TGCGCCAGCAGCTTTTCCGGGGTTAGCACAGATACGCAGTATTTT | CASSFSGVSTDTQYF
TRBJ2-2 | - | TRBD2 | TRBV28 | TGTGCCAGCAGTTTACTCAGCGCGGGGGGCGGGAACACCGGGGAGCTGTTTTTT | CASSLLSAGGGNTGELFF
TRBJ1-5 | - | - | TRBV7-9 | TGTGCCAGCAGCCAAGGGCATACTCAGCCCCAGCATTTT | CASSQGHTQPQHF
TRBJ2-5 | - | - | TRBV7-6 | TGTGCCAGCAGCTTAGCGCGACAAGAGACCCAGTACTTC | CASSLARQETQYF
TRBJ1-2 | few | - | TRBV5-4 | TGTGCCAGCAGCCTGGGGGACTACAAGCTCTATGGCTACACCTTC | CASSLGDYKLYGYTF
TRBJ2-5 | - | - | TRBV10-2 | TGCGCCAGCAGTGAGCCGTCGGGGACCCAGTACTTC | CASSEPSGTQYF
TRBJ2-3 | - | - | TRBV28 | TGTGCCAGCACCTCGTTAGACCTCACAGGCAACACAGATACGCAGTATTTT | CASTSLDLTGNTDTQYF
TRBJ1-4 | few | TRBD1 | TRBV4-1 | TGCGCCAGCAGCCAACGGGACAGGGGCGTTAATGAAAAACTGTTTTTT | CASSQRDRGVNEKLFF
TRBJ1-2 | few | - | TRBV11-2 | TGTGCCAGCAGCTTAGAGGGCTCCTATGGCTACACCTTC | CASSLEGSYGYTF
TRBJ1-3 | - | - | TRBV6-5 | TGTGCCAGCAGTTACTCGAAGCAAGCAGCTGGAAACACCATATATTTT | CASSYSKQAAGNTIYF
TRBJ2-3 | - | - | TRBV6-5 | TGTGCCAGCAGTTACGGGGGTCTCGCAGATACGCAGTATTTT | CASSYGGLADTQYF
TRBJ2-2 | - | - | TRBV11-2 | TGTGCCAGCAGCTTAGCGGGGCTAAACACCGGGGAGCTGTTTTTT | CASSLAGLNTGELFF
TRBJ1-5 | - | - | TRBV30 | TGTGCCTGGAGTGAATCAGAAGGACAGCCCCAGCATTTT | CAWSESEGQPQHF
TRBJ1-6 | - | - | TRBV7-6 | TGTGCCAGCAGCTCCCATCGTGGCGGGGAGAGTTTTTCACCCCTCCACTTT | CASSSHRGGESFSPLHF
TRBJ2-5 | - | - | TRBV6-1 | TGTGCCAGCACGGAGGGGGCGGGCCAGACCCAGTACTTC | CASTEGAGQTQYF